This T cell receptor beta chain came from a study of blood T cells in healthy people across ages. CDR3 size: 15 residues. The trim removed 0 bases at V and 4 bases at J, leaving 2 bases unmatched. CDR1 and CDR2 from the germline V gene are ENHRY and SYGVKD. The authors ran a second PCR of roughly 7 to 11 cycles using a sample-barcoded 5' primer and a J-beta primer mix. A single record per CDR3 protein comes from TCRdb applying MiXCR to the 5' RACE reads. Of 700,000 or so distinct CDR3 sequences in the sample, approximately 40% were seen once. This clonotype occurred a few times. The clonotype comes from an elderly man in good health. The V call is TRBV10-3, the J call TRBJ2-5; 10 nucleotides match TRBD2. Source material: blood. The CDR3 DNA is TGTGCCATCAGTGAGTCTAGCGGGGGGACAGAGACCCAGTACTTC. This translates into CAISESSGGTETQYF.